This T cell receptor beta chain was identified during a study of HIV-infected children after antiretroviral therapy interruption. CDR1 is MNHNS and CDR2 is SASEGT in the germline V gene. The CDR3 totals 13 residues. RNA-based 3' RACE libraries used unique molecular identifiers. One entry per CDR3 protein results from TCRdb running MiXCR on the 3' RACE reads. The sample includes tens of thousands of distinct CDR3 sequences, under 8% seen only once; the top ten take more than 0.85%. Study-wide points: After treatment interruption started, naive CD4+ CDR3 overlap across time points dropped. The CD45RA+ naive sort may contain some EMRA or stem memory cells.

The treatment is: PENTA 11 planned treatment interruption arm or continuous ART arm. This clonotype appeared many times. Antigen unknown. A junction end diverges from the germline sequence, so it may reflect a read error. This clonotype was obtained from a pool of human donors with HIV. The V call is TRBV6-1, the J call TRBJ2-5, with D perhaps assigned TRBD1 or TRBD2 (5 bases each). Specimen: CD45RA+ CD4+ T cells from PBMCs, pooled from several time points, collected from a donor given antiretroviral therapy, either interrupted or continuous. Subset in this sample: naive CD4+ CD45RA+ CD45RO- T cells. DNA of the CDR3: TGTGCCAGCAGTGACAGGGACCAAGACACCCAGTACTTT. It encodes CASSDRDQDTQYF.